This T cell receptor beta chain emerged from a study of T cell responses to AZD1222 COVID-19 vaccine. Study details: Pooling of second doses given at about 4 or about 12 weeks was done.

Only in-frame clones appear in the TCRdb table, and some are missing; sequencing was by immunoSEQ multiplex PCR. The sample records 65,000 to 100,000 clones, around 82% being singletons. Overall study findings and caveats: Researchers took repertoire samples only after the peak T cell response had come. Baseline serostatus was positive in only 5 to 7 AZD1222 recipients.

V dropped 1 base and J dropped 1 base, with 2 bases sitting between them. This CDR3 is 13 amino acids long. Germline values: CDR1 KGHDR, CDR2 SFDVKD. A note on this clone: Its specificity is not known.

Sequencing used peripheral blood, obtained on day 0 of AZD1222 vaccination. The chain combines TRBV24-1 with TRBJ2-3; D not resolved. This receptor was obtained from an adult in good health. The CDR3: CATSDFGTDTQYF. CDR3 nucleotides: TGTGCCACCAGTGATTTTGGCACAGATACGCAGTATTTT.